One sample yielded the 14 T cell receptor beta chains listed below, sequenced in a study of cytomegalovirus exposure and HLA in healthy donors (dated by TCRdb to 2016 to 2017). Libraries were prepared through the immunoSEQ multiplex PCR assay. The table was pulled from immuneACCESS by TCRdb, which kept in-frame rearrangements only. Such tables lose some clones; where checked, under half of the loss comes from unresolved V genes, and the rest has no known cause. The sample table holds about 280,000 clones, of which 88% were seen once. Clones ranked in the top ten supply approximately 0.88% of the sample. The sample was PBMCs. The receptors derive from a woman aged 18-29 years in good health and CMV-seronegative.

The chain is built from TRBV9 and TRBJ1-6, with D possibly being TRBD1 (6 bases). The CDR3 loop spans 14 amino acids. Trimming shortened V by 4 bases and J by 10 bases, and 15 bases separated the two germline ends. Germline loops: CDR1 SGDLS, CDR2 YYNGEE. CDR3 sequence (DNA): TGTGCCAGCAGCAAAGAGGGGGGGGGCTCACCCCTCCACTTT. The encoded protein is CASSKEGGGSPLHF. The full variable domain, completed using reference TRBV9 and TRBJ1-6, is DSGVTQTPKHLITATGQRVTLRCSPRSGDLSVYWYQQSLDQGLQFLIQYYNGEERAKGNILERFSAQQFPDLHSELNLSSLELGDSALYFCASSKEGGGSPLHFGNGTRLTVT.

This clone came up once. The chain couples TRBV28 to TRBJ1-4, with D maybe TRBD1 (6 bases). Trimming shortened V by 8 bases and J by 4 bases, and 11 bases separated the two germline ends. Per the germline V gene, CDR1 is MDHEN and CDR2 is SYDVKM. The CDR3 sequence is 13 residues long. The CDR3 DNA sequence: TGTGCCAGCTGGGGGGGCATTAATGAAAAACTGTTTTTT. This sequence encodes CASWGGINEKLFF.

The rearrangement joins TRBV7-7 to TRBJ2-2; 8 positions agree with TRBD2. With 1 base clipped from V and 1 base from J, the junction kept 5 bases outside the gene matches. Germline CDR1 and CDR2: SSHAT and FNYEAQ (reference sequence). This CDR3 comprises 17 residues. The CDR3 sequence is CASSLVPSGRNTGELFF. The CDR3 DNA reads TGTGCCAGCAGCTTAGTACCGAGCGGGAGGAACACCGGGGAGCTGTTTTTT. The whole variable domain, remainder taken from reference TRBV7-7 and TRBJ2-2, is GAGVSQSPRYKVTKRGQDVTLRCDPISSHATLYWYQQALGQGPEFLTYFNYEAQPDKSGLPSDRFSAERPEGSISTLTIQRTEQRDSAMYRCASSLVPSGRNTGELFFGEGSRLTVL.

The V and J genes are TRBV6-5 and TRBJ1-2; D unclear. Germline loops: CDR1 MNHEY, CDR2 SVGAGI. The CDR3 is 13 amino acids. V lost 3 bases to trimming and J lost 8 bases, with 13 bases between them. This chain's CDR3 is CASSYGERSGYTF. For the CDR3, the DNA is TGTGCCAGCAGTTATGGGGAGAGGAGCGGCTACACCTTC.

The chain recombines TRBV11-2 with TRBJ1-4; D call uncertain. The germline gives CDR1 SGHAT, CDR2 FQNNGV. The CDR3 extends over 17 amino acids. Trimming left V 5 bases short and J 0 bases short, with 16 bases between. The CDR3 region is CASSPSPPPATNEKLFF. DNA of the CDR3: TGTGCCAGCAGCCCCTCCCCACCGCCGGCAACTAATGAAAAACTGTTTTTT. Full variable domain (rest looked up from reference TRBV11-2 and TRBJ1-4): EAGVAQSPRYKIIEKRQSVAFWCNPISGHATLYWYQQILGQGPKLLIQFQNNGVVDDSQLPKDRFSAERLKGVDSTLKIQPAKLEDSAVYLCASSPSPPPATNEKLFFGSGTQLSVL.

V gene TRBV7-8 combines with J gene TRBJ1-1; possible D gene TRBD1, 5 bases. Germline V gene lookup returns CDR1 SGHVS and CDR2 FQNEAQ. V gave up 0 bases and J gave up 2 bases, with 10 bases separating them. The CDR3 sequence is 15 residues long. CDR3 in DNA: TGTGCCAGCAGCTTAGCGGCAGGGCCCAACACTGAAGCTTTCTTT. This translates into CASSLAAGPNTEAFF.

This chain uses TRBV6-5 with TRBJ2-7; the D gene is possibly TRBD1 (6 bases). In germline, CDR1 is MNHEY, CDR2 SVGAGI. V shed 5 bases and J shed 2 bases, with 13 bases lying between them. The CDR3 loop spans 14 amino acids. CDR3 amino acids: CASSPTQGTYEQYF. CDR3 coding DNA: TGTGCCAGCAGTCCGACGCAGGGGACCTACGAGCAGTACTTC.

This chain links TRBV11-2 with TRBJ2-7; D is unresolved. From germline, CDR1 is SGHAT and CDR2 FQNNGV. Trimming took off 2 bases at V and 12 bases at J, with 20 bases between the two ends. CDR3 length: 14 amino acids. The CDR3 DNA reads TGTGCCAGCAGCTTAACCCCAGACCAGAGGAATCGGTACTTC. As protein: CASSLTPDQRNRYF. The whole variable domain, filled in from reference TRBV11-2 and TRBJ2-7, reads EAGVAQSPRYKIIEKRQSVAFWCNPISGHATLYWYQQILGQGPKLLIQFQNNGVVDDSQLPKDRFSAERLKGVDSTLKIQPAKLEDSAVYLCASSLTPDQRNRYFGPGTRLTVT.

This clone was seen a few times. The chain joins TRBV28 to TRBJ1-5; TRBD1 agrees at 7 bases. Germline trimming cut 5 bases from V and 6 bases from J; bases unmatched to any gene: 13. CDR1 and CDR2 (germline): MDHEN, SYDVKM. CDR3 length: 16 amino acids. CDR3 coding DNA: TGTGCCAGCAGTCGCCAGGAGGGGGCGCGAGGTCAGCCCCAGCATTTT. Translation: CASSRQEGARGQPQHF.

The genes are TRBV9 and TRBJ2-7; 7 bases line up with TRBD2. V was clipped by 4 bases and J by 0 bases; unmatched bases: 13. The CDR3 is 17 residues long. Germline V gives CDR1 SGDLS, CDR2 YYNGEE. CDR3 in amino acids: CASSLSGVGRDSYEQYF. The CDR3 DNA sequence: TGTGCCAGCAGCCTCAGTGGTGTAGGGAGGGACTCCTACGAGCAGTACTTC.

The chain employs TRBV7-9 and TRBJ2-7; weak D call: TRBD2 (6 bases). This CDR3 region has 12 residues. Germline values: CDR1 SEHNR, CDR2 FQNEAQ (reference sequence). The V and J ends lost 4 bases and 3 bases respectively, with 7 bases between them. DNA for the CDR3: TGTGCCAGCAGCTCGGGACTCTACGAGCAGTACTTC. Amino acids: CASSSGLYEQYF. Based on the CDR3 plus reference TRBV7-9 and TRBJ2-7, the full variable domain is DTGVSQNPRHKITKRGQNVTFRCDPISEHNRLYWYRQTLGQGPEFLTYFQNEAQLEKSRLLSDRFSAERPKGSFSTLEIQRTEQGDSAMYLCASSSGLYEQYFGPGTRLTVT.

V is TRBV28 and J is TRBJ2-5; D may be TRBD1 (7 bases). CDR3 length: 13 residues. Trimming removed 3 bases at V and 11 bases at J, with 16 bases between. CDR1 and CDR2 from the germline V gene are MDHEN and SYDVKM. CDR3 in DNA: TGTGCCAGCAGTTTGGGGGGACAGCGCCAGCAGTACTTC. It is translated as CASSLGGQRQQYF.

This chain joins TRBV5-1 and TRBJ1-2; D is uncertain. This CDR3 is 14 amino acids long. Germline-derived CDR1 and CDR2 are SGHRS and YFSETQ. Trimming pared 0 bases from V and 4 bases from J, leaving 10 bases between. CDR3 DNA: TGCGCCAGCAGCTTGGCGCAGACTGGCTATGGCTACACCTTC. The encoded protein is CASSLAQTGYGYTF.

The CDR3 coding sequence is TGTGCCAGCAGCCAAGTCGAAGAGACCCAGTACTTC. Its translation is CASSQVEETQYF. The genes are TRBV14 and TRBJ2-5; D ambiguous. Germline loops: CDR1 SGHDN, CDR2 FVKESK. This CDR3 is built from 12 residues. V was trimmed by 1 base and J by 3 bases, leaving 3 bases between them.